A single T cell receptor beta chain is shown here with its context. The antigen is not known. The record originates from a study of cytomegalovirus exposure and HLA in healthy donors. Looking at the study overall: The early release's HLA-typed donors yielded about 85 million unique TCRs. Study-wide results and caveats: In terms of immune exposure information, only CMV serostatus was available.

Though probably carrying unrecorded immune exposures, donors were nominally healthy at sampling. PCR involved 60 Vbeta and 13 Jbeta primers. Clones were read by immunoSEQ multiplex PCR, and TCRdb kept only the in-frame ones, dropping some. The sample totals approximately 80,000 clones; its top ten clones hold 1% to 1.4%. V gave up 6 bases and J gave up 3 bases, with 11 bases separating them. CDR1 is SQVTM, CDR2 ANQGSEA, per germline. The CDR3 length is 12 residues. The TCR comes from a woman in her 30s in good health and CMV-seronegative. Sequencing input: PBMCs. The chain recombines TRBV29-1 with TRBJ1-1, with a weak D call TRBD1 (5 bases). The CDR3 DNA follows: TGCAGCGTCGTAGGGGATGACACTGAAGCTTTCTTT. Protein sequence: CSVVGDDTEAFF.